A selection of T cell receptor beta chains follows, all from one sample in a study of control samples from healthy donors and cancer patients. Produced via immunoSEQ multiplex PCR; TCRdb's table is partial and in-frame only. The sample yields about 80,000 clones, roughly 88% seen once. Sequencing was performed on PBMCs. All receptors come from a man aged 55 to 70 with head and neck cancer. The CDR3 runs from the conserved cysteine through the conserved F or W. The order of the fields is V gene, clone size, D gene, J gene, CDR3 DNA, CDR3 protein. The D gene is left open where the match is weak. A row's size may be missing; if present it is once, few, many or a size class.

V: TRBV9; size: -; D: -; J: TRBJ2-3; DNA: TGTGCCAGCAGCGTAGGCGCTGGGGCAGATACGCAGTATTTT; CDR3: CASSVGAGADTQYF
V: TRBV4-2; size: -; D: TRBD2; J: TRBJ2-3; DNA: TGTGCCAGCAGCCACCCTGGGAATAGCGGGAGCAATACGCAGTATTTT; CDR3: CASSHPGNSGSNTQYF
V: TRBV3-1/TRBV3-2; size: -; D: TRBD2; J: TRBJ2-1; DNA: TGTGCCAGCAGCCAAGGGGGCGGGAGGGCCTGGAATGAGCAGTTCTTC; CDR3: CASSQGGGRAWNEQFF
V: TRBV28; size: once; D: -; J: TRBJ2-7; DNA: TGTGCCAGCAGTTCCCCGGACAGAGCCTACGAGCAGTACTTC; CDR3: CASSSPDRAYEQYF
V: TRBV20-1; size: -; D: -; J: TRBJ1-2; DNA: TGCAGTGCCGAGGACAATGGCTACACCTTC; CDR3: CSAEDNGYTF
V: TRBV6-5; size: -; D: -; J: TRBJ2-5; DNA: TGTGCCAGCACCTCCTTCCTCGAGACCCAGTACTTC; CDR3: CASTSFLETQYF
V: TRBV27; size: -; D: -; J: TRBJ2-2; DNA: TGTGCCAGCAGGGGACTTAACACCGGGGAGCTGTTTTTT; CDR3: CASRGLNTGELFF
V: TRBV5-4; size: -; D: -; J: TRBJ1-4; DNA: TGTGCCAGCAGCTGGACACAGGCGGGCGTGGCTAATGAAAAACTGTTTTTT; CDR3: CASSWTQAGVANEKLFF
V: TRBV19; size: -; D: -; J: TRBJ1-5; DNA: TGTGCCAGTGTGGACGGGCAGGTCAATCAGCCCCAGCATTTT; CDR3: CASVDGQVNQPQHF
V: TRBV28; size: -; D: -; J: TRBJ2-7; DNA: TGTGCCAGCAGTTTACTGGACGAGCAGTACTTC; CDR3: CASSLLDEQYF
V: TRBV11-3; size: -; D: -; J: TRBJ1-4; DNA: TGTGCCATCCCAACAACACGTCCCAATGAAAAACTGTTTTTT; CDR3: CAIPTTRPNEKLFF
V: TRBV24-1; size: -; D: TRBD1; J: TRBJ2-2; DNA: TGTGCCACCAGTGATGTCTCCGGGACAGCGAACACCGGGGAGCTGTTTTTT; CDR3: CATSDVSGTANTGELFF
V: TRBV20-1; size: few; D: -; J: TRBJ1-4; DNA: TGCAGTGCTAGTTCACTCCGGGGAGAAAAACTGTTTTTT; CDR3: CSASSLRGEKLFF
V: TRBV9; size: -; D: TRBD1; J: TRBJ2-7; DNA: TGTGCCAGCAGCGTAGGACAGGGGACCTACGAGCAGTACTTC; CDR3: CASSVGQGTYEQYF
V: TRBV11-1; size: -; D: -; J: TRBJ2-1; DNA: TGTGCCAGCAGCTTAAGGGGTGAGCAGTTCTTC; CDR3: CASSLRGEQFF
V: TRBV6-4; size: few; D: TRBD2; J: TRBJ2-4; DNA: TGTGCCAGCAGTGACGCGAGACTAGCGGGAGTCCCCAAAAACATTCAGTACTTC; CDR3: CASSDARLAGVPKNIQYF
V: TRBV18; size: -; D: -; J: TRBJ1-6; DNA: TGTGCCAGCTCACCTCGGGACAATAATTCACCCCTCCACTTT; CDR3: CASSPRDNNSPLHF
V: TRBV6-2/TRBV6-3; size: -; D: -; J: TRBJ2-2; DNA: TGTGCCAGCAGTTCCTGGCCCGGCACCGGGGAGCTGTTTTTT; CDR3: CASSSWPGTGELFF
V: TRBV29-1; size: -; D: -; J: TRBJ1-1; DNA: TGCAGCGTTGAGGGGTTCCGGGGCACTGAAGCTTTCTTT; CDR3: CSVEGFRGTEAFF
V: TRBV5-1; size: -; D: TRBD2; J: TRBJ2-7; DNA: TGCGCCAGCAGCTTGGGGGGACTAGCGTTGTACGAGCAGTACTTC; CDR3: CASSLGGLALYEQYF
V: TRBV4-2; size: once; D: TRBD2; J: TRBJ2-1; DNA: TGTGCCAGCAGCCCGGGACTAGCGGGAGACGGTGAGCAGTTCTTC; CDR3: CASSPGLAGDGEQFF
V: TRBV5-6; size: few; D: TRBD1; J: TRBJ1-4; DNA: TGTGCCAGCAGCCTCTACGACAGGGTTCGGGAAAAACTGTTTTTT; CDR3: CASSLYDRVREKLFF
V: TRBV7-9; size: -; D: -; J: TRBJ1-2; DNA: TGTGCCAGCAGTCTCACGACCAACTATGGCTACACCTTC; CDR3: CASSLTTNYGYTF
V: TRBV27; size: -; D: -; J: TRBJ1-5; DNA: TGTGCCAGCAGTTTATCGGGGGGGCAGCCCCAGCATTTT; CDR3: CASSLSGGQPQHF
V: TRBV5-4; size: few; D: -; J: TRBJ2-5; DNA: TGTGCCAGCAGTCCCTCGCGGGGTCAGGGGGTGGCCCAGTACTTC; CDR3: CASSPSRGQGVAQYF
V: TRBV5-1; size: -; D: -; J: TRBJ2-2; DNA: TGCGCCAGCAGCTTATGGGGCACCGGGGAGCTGTTTTTT; CDR3: CASSLWGTGELFF
V: TRBV12-3/TRBV12-4; size: few; D: -; J: TRBJ2-5; DNA: TGTGCCAGCAGCCAAAGATCAGGGGAGACCCAGTACTTC; CDR3: CASSQRSGETQYF
V: TRBV12-5; size: -; D: TRBD1; J: TRBJ2-1; DNA: TGTGCTAGTGGTTGGGGTAGGGACAGTGGGATAGATGAGCAGTTCTTC; CDR3: CASGWGRDSGIDEQFF
V: TRBV5-1; size: -; D: -; J: TRBJ2-2; DNA: TGCGCCAGCAGCGGCACAGGGCTTACCGGGGAGCTGTTTTTT; CDR3: CASSGTGLTGELFF
V: TRBV27; size: -; D: -; J: TRBJ2-3; DNA: TGTGCCAGCAGTTTATCCCCTCTCCGATCACGTCGAAACACAGATACGCAGTATTTT; CDR3: CASSLSPLRSRRNTDTQYF
V: TRBV11-2; size: -; D: -; J: TRBJ1-2; DNA: TGTGCCAGCAGCCACTCTAGGGGCAGCATTAACTATGGCTACACCTTC; CDR3: CASSHSRGSINYGYTF
V: TRBV28; size: -; D: -; J: TRBJ2-2; DNA: TGTGCCAGCAGTTTATTGGGCGGAGGGGCGAACACCGGGGAGCTGTTTTTT; CDR3: CASSLLGGGANTGELFF
V: TRBV30; size: -; D: -; J: TRBJ1-3; DNA: TGTGCCTGGAGTGCCGGAAACACCATATATTTT; CDR3: CAWSAGNTIYF
V: TRBV5-4; size: -; D: -; J: TRBJ2-7; DNA: TGTGCCAGCAGCCAAGAGACGGGACGCGAGCAGTACTTC; CDR3: CASSQETGREQYF
V: TRBV2; size: -; D: -; J: TRBJ2-3; DNA: TGTGCCAGCAGTGAAGCTGGGTCAGATACGCAGTATTTT; CDR3: CASSEAGSDTQYF
V: TRBV28; size: -; D: -; J: TRBJ1-2; DNA: TGTGCCAGCAGTTTTGTGATCAACTATGGCTACACCTTC; CDR3: CASSFVINYGYTF
V: TRBV2; size: -; D: -; J: TRBJ2-5; DNA: TGTGCCAGCAGTGCCCGATACGTGGAGACCCAGTACTTC; CDR3: CASSARYVETQYF
V: TRBV3-1/TRBV3-2; size: -; D: TRBD1; J: TRBJ1-1; DNA: TGTGCCAGCAGCCTTGGGACAGGAAGAAACACTGAAGCTTTCTTT; CDR3: CASSLGTGRNTEAFF
V: TRBV11-2; size: -; D: -; J: TRBJ1-2; DNA: TGTGCCAGCAGCTTAATGGGGACGGGAGTCTATGGCTACACCTTC; CDR3: CASSLMGTGVYGYTF
V: TRBV19; size: -; D: TRBD1; J: TRBJ2-5; DNA: TGTGCCAGTAGTCGACAGGGGAACCAAGAGACCCAGTACTTC; CDR3: CASSRQGNQETQYF
V: TRBV25-1; size: -; D: -; J: TRBJ2-5; DNA: TGTGCCAGCAGCACACTCCGAGAGACCCAGTACTTC; CDR3: CASSTLRETQYF